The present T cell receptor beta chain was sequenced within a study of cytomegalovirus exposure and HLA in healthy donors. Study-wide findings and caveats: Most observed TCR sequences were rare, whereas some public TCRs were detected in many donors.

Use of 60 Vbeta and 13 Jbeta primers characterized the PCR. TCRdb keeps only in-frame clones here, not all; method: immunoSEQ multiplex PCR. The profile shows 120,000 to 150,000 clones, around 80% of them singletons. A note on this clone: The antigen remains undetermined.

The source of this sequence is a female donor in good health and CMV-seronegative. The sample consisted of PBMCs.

The CDR3 loop is CASSPWTGGNTEAFF. DNA of the CDR3: TGTGCCAGCAGCCCCTGGACAGGGGGTAACACTGAAGCTTTCTTT. The rearrangement joins TRBV9 to TRBJ1-1, with 10 bases matching TRBD1. The CDR3 has 15 amino acids. Per germline, CDR1 SGDLS and CDR2 YYNGEE. V gave up 4 bases and J gave up 2 bases; unmatched junction bases: 5.